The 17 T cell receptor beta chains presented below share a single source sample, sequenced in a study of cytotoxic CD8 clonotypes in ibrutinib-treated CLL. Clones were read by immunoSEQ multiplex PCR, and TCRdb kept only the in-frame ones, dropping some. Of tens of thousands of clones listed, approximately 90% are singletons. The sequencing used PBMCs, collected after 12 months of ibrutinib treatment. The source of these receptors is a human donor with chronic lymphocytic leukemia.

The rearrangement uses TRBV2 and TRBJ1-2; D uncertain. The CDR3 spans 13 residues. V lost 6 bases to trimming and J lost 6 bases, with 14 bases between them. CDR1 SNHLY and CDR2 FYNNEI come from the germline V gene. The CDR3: CASRHQRADGYTF. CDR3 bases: TGTGCCAGCAGACACCAACGGGCCGATGGCTACACCTTC.

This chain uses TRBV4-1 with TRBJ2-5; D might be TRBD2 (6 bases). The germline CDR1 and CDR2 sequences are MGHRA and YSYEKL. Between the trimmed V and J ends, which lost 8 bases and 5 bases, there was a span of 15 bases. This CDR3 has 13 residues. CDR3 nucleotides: TGCGCCAGCTCTAACCGGGGGATTGAGACCCAGTACTTC. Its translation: CASSNRGIETQYF.

The CDR3 loop is CASTLGQGAYEQYF. CDR3 coding DNA: TGTGCCAGCACCCTGGGACAGGGGGCTTACGAGCAGTACTTC. The rearrangement links TRBV2 to TRBJ2-7; 12 bases agree with TRBD1. The CDR3 totals 14 residues. The ends lost 7 bases at V and 4 bases at J; junction bases unmatched: 5. Germline-derived CDR1 and CDR2 are SNHLY and FYNNEI.

CDR3 region: CASSMERDRLQYF. For the CDR3, the DNA is TGTGCCAGTAGCATGGAGCGGGACCGGCTCCAGTACTTC. The rearrangement joins TRBV19 to TRBJ2-5; the match to TRBD2 covers 7 bases. This CDR3 region has 13 residues. After removal of 6 bases from V and 10 bases from J, the junction contained 11 bases not matched to a gene. CDR1 is LNHDA, CDR2 SQIVND, per germline (reference sequence).

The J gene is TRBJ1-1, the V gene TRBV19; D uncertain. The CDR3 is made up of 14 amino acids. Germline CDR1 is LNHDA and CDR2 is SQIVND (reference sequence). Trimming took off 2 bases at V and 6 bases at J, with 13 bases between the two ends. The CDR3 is CASSIRRNGAEAFF. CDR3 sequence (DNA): TGTGCCAGTAGTATACGAAGGAATGGGGCTGAAGCTTTCTTT. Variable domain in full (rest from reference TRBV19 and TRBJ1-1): DGGITQSPKYLFRKEGQNVTLSCEQNLNHDAMYWYRQDPGQGLRLIYYSQIVNDFQKGDIAEGYSVSREKKESFPLTVTSAQKNPTAFYLCASSIRRNGAEAFFGQGTRLTVV.

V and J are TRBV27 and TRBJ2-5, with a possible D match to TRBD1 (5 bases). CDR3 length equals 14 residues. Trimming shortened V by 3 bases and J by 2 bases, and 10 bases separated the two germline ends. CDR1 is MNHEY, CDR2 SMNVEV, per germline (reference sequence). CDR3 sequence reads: CASSLGLPQETQYF. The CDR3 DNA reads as TGTGCCAGCAGTTTGGGGCTACCGCAAGAGACCCAGTACTTC.

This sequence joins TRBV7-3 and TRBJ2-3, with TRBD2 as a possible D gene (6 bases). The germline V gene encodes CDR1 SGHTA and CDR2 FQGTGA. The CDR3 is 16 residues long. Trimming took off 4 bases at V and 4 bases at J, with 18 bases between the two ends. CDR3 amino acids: CASSSRAGKGADTQYF. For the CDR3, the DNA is TGTGCCAGCAGCTCCCGGGCGGGGAAAGGGGCAGATACGCAGTATTTT.

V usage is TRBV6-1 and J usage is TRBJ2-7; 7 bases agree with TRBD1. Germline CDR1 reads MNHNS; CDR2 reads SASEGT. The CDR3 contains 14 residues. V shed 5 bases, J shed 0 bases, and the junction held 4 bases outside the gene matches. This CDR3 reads CASSRDSASYEQYF. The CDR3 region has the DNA TGTGCCAGCAGTCGGGACAGCGCCTCCTACGAGCAGTACTTC.

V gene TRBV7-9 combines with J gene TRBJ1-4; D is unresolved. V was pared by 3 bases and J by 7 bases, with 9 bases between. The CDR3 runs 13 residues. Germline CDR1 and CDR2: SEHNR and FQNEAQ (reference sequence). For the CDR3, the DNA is TGTGCCAGCAGCTTTGGGCGCGCTGAAAAACTGTTTTTT. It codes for CASSFGRAEKLFF.

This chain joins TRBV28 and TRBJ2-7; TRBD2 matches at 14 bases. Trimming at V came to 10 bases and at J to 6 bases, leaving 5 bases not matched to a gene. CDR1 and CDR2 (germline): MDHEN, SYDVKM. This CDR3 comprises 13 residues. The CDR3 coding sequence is TGTGCCATCCGGACTAGCGGGAGGCCCGAGCAGTACTTC. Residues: CAIRTSGRPEQYF. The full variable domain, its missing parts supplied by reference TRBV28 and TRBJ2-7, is DVKVTQSSRYLVKRTGEKVFLECVQDMDHENMFWYRQDPGLGLRLIYFSYDVKMKEKGDIPEGYSVSREKKERFSLILESASTNQTSMYLCAIRTSGRPEQYFGPGTRLTVT.

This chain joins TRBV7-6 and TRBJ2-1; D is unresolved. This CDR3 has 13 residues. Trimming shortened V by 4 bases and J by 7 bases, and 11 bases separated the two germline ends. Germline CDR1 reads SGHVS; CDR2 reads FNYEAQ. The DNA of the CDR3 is TGTGCCAGCAGCTCAACCCTTGGGAATGAGCAGTTCTTC. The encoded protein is CASSSTLGNEQFF.

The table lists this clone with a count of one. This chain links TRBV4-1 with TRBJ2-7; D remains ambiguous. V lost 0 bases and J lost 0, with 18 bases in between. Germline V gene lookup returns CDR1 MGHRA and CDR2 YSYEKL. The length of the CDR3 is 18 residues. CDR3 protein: CASSQEATRHLSSYEQYF. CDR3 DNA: TGCGCCAGCAGCCAAGAGGCCACGCGACATCTAAGCTCCTACGAGCAGTACTTC.

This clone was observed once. The chain's CDR3 is CSVPRDRVVGEQFF. The CDR3 DNA sequence: TGCAGCGTGCCCCGGGACAGGGTTGTGGGTGAGCAGTTCTTC. This chain joins TRBV29-1 and TRBJ2-1; 9 nucleotides match TRBD1. From germline, CDR1 is SQVTM and CDR2 ANQGSEA. V shed 6 bases and J 9 bases; nucleotides not matched to a gene: 12. The CDR3 consists of 14 residues.

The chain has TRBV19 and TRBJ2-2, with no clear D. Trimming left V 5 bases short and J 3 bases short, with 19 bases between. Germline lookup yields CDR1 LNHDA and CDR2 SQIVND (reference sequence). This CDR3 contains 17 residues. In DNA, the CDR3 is TGTGCCAGTAGTTCCCCTTCTGAGTTAAGGTACACCGGGGAGCTGTTTTTT. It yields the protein CASSSPSELRYTGELFF. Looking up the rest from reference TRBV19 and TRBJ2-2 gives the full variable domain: DGGITQSPKYLFRKEGQNVTLSCEQNLNHDAMYWYRQDPGQGLRLIYYSQIVNDFQKGDIAEGYSVSREKKESFPLTVTSAQKNPTAFYLCASSSPSELRYTGELFFGEGSRLTVL.

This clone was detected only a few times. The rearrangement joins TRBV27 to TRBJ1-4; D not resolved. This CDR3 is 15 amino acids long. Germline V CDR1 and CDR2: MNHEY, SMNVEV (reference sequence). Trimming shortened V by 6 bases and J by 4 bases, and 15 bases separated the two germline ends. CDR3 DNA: TGTGCCAGCAGCATCGACCAGTACAATAATGAAAAACTGTTTTTT. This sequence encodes CASSIDQYNNEKLFF.

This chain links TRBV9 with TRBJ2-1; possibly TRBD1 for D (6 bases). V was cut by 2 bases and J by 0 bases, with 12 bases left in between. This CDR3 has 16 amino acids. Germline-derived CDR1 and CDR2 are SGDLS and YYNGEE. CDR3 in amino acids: CASSVTGTISYNEQFF. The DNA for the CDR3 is TGTGCCAGCAGCGTTACAGGGACCATCTCCTACAATGAGCAGTTCTTC.

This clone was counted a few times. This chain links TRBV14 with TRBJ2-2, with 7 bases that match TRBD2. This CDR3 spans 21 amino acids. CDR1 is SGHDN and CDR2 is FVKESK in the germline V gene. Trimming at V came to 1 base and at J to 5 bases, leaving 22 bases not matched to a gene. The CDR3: CASSQVFGRTRGLQVTGELFF. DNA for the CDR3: TGTGCCAGCAGCCAAGTTTTTGGAAGGACTAGAGGATTGCAGGTGACCGGGGAGCTGTTTTTT.